Listed below are T cell receptor beta chains from one sample, sequenced in a study of cytomegalovirus exposure and HLA in healthy donors. Measured with immunoSEQ multiplex PCR; TCRdb has only the in-frame clones, and not every one. The sample lists about 85,000 clones, 80% occurring once. The material sequenced was PBMCs. These receptors all come from a man aged 45-65 years in good health and CMV-seropositive. CDR3s include the opening cysteine and the closing phenylalanine or tryptophan. D genes are given only for firm matches. The size of a clone is reported for some rows only, either as once, few or many, or as a class for expanded clones.

TRBJ2-1 TRBV2 few 13 . TGTGCCAGCAGTGAGTCGCAGAACAATGAGCAGTTCTTC CASSESQNNEQFF
TRBJ2-5 TRBV11-2 . 11 . TGTGCCAGCAGCCCCGCTGGAGAGCAGTACTTC CASSPAGEQYF
TRBJ1-4 TRBV5-6 . 13 . TGTGCCAGCAGCTTGGCCGGGGTGGAAAAACTGTTTTTT CASSLAGVEKLFF
TRBJ2-3 TRBV7-2 few 13 TRBD1 TGTGCCAGCAGCTCTCGCCCGGGACAGTCGCAGTATTTT CASSSRPGQSQYF
TRBJ2-1 TRBV6-1 . 15 TRBD1 TGTGCCAGCGGCCCAGGGACAGGGGGCTACAATGAGCAGTTCTTC CASGPGTGGYNEQFF
TRBJ2-1 TRBV5-1 . 18 . TGCGCCAGCAGCTTGGGACCCACAGGGGGGGTGTCCTACAATGAGCAGTTCTTC CASSLGPTGGVSYNEQFF
TRBJ1-2 TRBV7-3 . 13 . TGTGCCAGCAGCTCACAAGACAGAGATGGCTACACTTTC CASSSQDRDGYTF
TRBJ2-1 TRBV19 few 15 . TGTGCCAGTAGTATTACTCCAGGTCCGGGGAATGAGCAGTTCTTC CASSITPGPGNEQFF
TRBJ2-1 TRBV10-3 . 11 . TGTGCCATAGGACAATACAATGAGCAGTTCTTC CAIGQYNEQFF
TRBJ1-2 TRBV5-8 . 17 . TGTGCCAGCAGCTTCCCTGGAGGGCTAAGAGCTAACTATGGCTACACCTTC CASSFPGGLRANYGYTF